These 10 T cell receptor beta chains share one sample of origin, sequenced in a study of blood T cell repertoires in COVID-19 (dated by TCRdb to the early 2020s). The receptor library was made with the immunoSEQ multiplex PCR assay. The clones in this table, taken by TCRdb from immuneACCESS, are in-frame only. Not every clone is retained; where verified, under half of the shortfall comes from an unresolved V gene, and the cause of the rest is unknown. This sample is represented by about 270,000 clones; around four fifths of them were singletons. The top ten hold approximately 6% of the sample. The sequencing input was peripheral blood. The receptors originated from a man older than 75 with acute or convalescent COVID-19.

The chain recombines TRBV5-1 with TRBJ2-2; 10 nucleotides agree with TRBD1. Unmatched junction bases numbered 3, after V lost 4 bases and J lost 3 bases. Germline CDR1 SGHRS, CDR2 YFSETQ. The CDR3 has 15 amino acids. The CDR3 sequence is CASSTGQGDTGELFF. In nucleotides, the CDR3 is TGCGCCAGCAGCACCGGACAGGGGGACACCGGGGAGCTGTTTTTT.

This clone was found a few times. The rearrangement uses TRBV27 and TRBJ2-1; tentatively, D is TRBD2 (6 bases). The CDR3 totals 15 residues. Germline V gene sequence: CDR1 MNHEY, CDR2 SMNVEV (reference sequence). Trimming removed 6 bases from V and 2 bases from J, with 14 bases in between. The CDR3 DNA is TGTGCCAGCAGCACCGCCCAGCGGGCCTACAATGAGCAGTTCTTC. This translates into CASSTAQRAYNEQFF.

About this clone itself: Germline is not matched at one junction end, which may reflect a read error. This chain connects TRBV12-3 or TRBV12-4 to TRBJ1-2; 7 bases fit TRBD1. This CDR3 is 12 amino acids long. CDR3 loop: CASSLGTGSPLF. As DNA, the CDR3 is TGTGCCAGCAGTTTAGGGACAGGCAGCCCCCTCTTC.

This clone was seen a handful of times. The V and J genes are TRBV6-2 or TRBV6-3 and TRBJ1-2; D unclear. The CDR3 has 15 amino acids. Trimming stripped 0 bases from V and 4 bases from J, with 12 bases between. CDR1 is MNHEY and CDR2 is SVGEGT in the germline V gene. The CDR3 sequence: CASSYSAGDPYGYTF. For the CDR3, the DNA is TGTGCCAGCAGTTACTCAGCTGGAGACCCCTATGGCTACACCTTC.

The CDR3 loop is CASSGRNEKLFF. Here the CDR3 DNA reads TGTGCCAGCAGCGGTCGTAATGAAAAACTGTTTTTT. V gene TRBV2 combines with J gene TRBJ1-4; D gene unclear. The germline V gene encodes CDR1 SNHLY and CDR2 FYNNEI. CDR3 size: 12 residues. Trimming removed 6 bases at V and 4 bases at J, with 6 bases between.

In nucleotides, the CDR3 is TGTGCCATCAGTGAGTCGCCAGACTATGAAAAACTGTTTTTT. Protein sequence: CAISESPDYEKLFF. This chain connects TRBV10-3 to TRBJ1-4; no clear D gene. Germline CDR1 reads ENHRY; CDR2 reads SYGVKD. The V end was cut by 0 bases, the J end by 6 bases, with 8 bases between. The CDR3 covers 14 residues.

V and J are TRBV6-1 and TRBJ2-7; weak D call: TRBD1 (5 bases). The germline V gene encodes CDR1 MNHNS and CDR2 SASEGT. V was trimmed by 5 bases and J by 0 bases, leaving 8 bases between them. This CDR3 contains 13 residues. The chain's CDR3 is CASSQGYSYEQYF. The CDR3 DNA sequence: TGTGCCAGCAGTCAGGGATACTCCTACGAGCAGTACTTC.

The genes are TRBV28 and TRBJ2-5, with TRBD2 identical over 8 bases. The CDR3 is made up of 15 amino acids. J lost 5 bases, V lost 2 bases, and 7 bases had no gene match. Germline CDR1 reads MDHEN; CDR2 reads SYDVKM. The CDR3 nucleotides read TGTGCCAGCAGTTTAACTAGCGGTGGGTGGGAGACCCAGTACTTC. Translating gives CASSLTSGGWETQYF.

The V call is TRBV3-1 (or the pseudogene TRBV3-2), the J call TRBJ1-2; TRBD1 matches 8 bases. CDR3 length equals 13 residues. V shed 4 bases, J shed 8 bases, and the junction held 6 bases outside the gene matches. Looked up from germline, CDR1 is LGHDT and CDR2 is YNNKEL (reference sequence). CDR3 sequence (DNA): TGTGCCAGCAGCCCGGGACAGGCGGGGGGCTACACCTTC. This codes for CASSPGQAGGYTF.

The V gene is TRBV27, the J gene TRBJ1-1, with 8 bases lining up with TRBD1. Germline V CDR1 and CDR2: MNHEY, SMNVEV (reference sequence). The ends lost 4 bases at V and 1 base at J; junction bases unmatched: 2. The CDR3 length is 14 residues. CDR3 nucleotides: TGTGCCAGCAGTTCAGACAGGGGGAACACTGAAGCTTTCTTT. Translating it yields CASSSDRGNTEAFF.